This is a list of T cell receptor beta chains from one sample in a study of T-cell memory formation after mild COVID-19. A single record per CDR3 protein comes from TCRdb applying MiXCR to the 5' RACE reads. Among 390,000 or so distinct CDR3 sequences listed, approximately 16% were seen once. The sample comprised PBMCs or a T cell subset sorted from them (not recorded which). These receptor sequences come from a young man who had mild COVID-19 (a few samples of this study predate the infection). Cell type and time point are not known. Both conserved end residues are part of each CDR3.

v_gene,len,j_gene,CDR3aa
TRBV7-2,14,TRBJ1-2,CASRPDGTHYGYTF
TRBV7-2,14,TRBJ1-6,CAIQTGTGNSPLHF
TRBV7-8,16,TRBJ2-1,CASTGLGVRPADEQFF
TRBV7-2,13,TRBJ2-5,CASSYDKKETQYF
TRBV3-1,14,TRBJ1-1,CASSQDFQNTEAFF
TRBV15,12,TRBJ2-7,CATSRDLREQYF
TRBV19,15,TRBJ1-1,CATTGGFGLNTEAFF
TRBV4-3,14,TRBJ1-2,CASSQFRDSHGYTF
TRBV4-3,16,TRBJ2-4,CASSQEGPPSADIQYF
TRBV7-6,17,TRBJ1-1,CASSLEDTGEVDTEAFF
TRBV6-6,16,TRBJ2-3,CASSYELAGVIDTQYF
TRBV24-1,13,TRBJ2-3,CAAGSPDTDTQYF
TRBV6-2/TRBV6-3,10,TRBJ2-4,CAAGRDIQYF
TRBV29-1,11,TRBJ2-3,CSVEEGLAPYF
TRBV20-1,14,TRBJ1-5,CSARPPGGNQPQHF
TRBV7-3,15,TRBJ1-6,CASSLMGTGNSPLHF
TRBV20-1,15,TRBJ2-5,CSAQPRDTNQETQYF
TRBV5-1,12,TRBJ2-5,CASSLWQETQYF
TRBV24-1,13,TRBJ2-5,CATSAVGGETQYF
TRBV12-3/TRBV12-4,16,TRBJ2-7,CASSSPGTAGDYEQYF
TRBV7-3,15,TRBJ2-3,CASSRIQGSTDTQYF
TRBV30,13,TRBJ1-2,CAWSPTGNYGYTF
TRBV20-1,13,TRBJ2-7,CSAYSGGDYEQYF
TRBV21-1,14,TRBJ2-7,CASSSTGGEDEQYF
TRBV4-1,16,TRBJ1-5,CASSQTGTVGGQPQHF
TRBV5-1,18,TRBJ2-3,CASSPRSGWRLITDTQYF
TRBV6-5,16,TRBJ2-3,CASSSGLAARTDTQYF
TRBV5-1,15,TRBJ2-3,CASSLEVGNTDTQYF
TRBV14,19,TRBJ1-2,CASSQEVVQLGWTEQAYTF
TRBV6-2/TRBV6-3,18,TRBJ2-1,CASSSLADPFISYNEQFF
TRBV5-5,15,TRBJ2-3,CASSVTSGDTDTQYF
TRBV6-5,18,TRBJ2-6,CASSYFAGGPSGANVLTF
TRBV12-3/TRBV12-4,16,TRBJ2-7,CASSPRSGASSYEQYF
TRBV5-1,14,TRBJ2-3,CASTPDRAGDTQYF
TRBV4-1,15,TRBJ1-4,CASSPDRGTNEKLFF
TRBV7-9,14,TRBJ1-2,CASSASRGNYGYTF
TRBV7-2,19,TRBJ2-5,CASSLARGASGRSQETQYF
TRBV12-3/TRBV12-4,14,TRBJ2-1,CASSLSASGNEQFF
TRBV6-5,18,TRBJ2-2,CASSYSNLGGRDTGELFF
TRBV4-1,14,TRBJ2-2,CASSLKDWTGELFF
TRBV5-5,14,TRBJ2-7,CASSLGGGYREQYF
TRBV4-3,16,TRBJ2-1,CASSQDPGIRVDEQFF
TRBV4-2,19,TRBJ2-3,CASSLTGWSGGASTDTQYF
TRBV4-2,15,TRBJ2-2,CASSQVGVTTGELFF
TRBV5-1,16,TRBJ1-1,CASSLAAGIVNTEAFF
TRBV24-1,11,TRBJ2-1,CATESGGEQFF
TRBV20-1,15,TRBJ2-1,CSARDQRGAYNEQFF
TRBV6-5,13,TRBJ1-2,CASSPTGSHGYTF
TRBV7-2,12,TRBJ1-2,CASSLGPGGYTF
TRBV6-5,13,TRBJ1-1,CASSYAHFTEAFF
TRBV3-1,14,TRBJ1-3,CASSQPDRGNTIYF
TRBV20-1,14,TRBJ2-1,CSATPGSWNNEQFF
TRBV5-1,15,TRBJ2-3,CASSSRTGNTDTQYF
TRBV6-2/TRBV6-3,13,TRBJ2-7,CASRPGRGYEQYF
TRBV3-1,15,TRBJ2-5,CASSPPRLSQETQYF
TRBV4-3,15,TRBJ2-5,CASSRGGTTGETQYF
TRBV6-1,14,TRBJ1-2,CASSEFGRGKGYTF